This T cell receptor beta chain was recovered during a study of T-cell memory formation after mild COVID-19. Whole-study findings and limits: Those CD4+ clones that contracted were mainly in CM and EM (CD8+ ones in EMRA). In second-wave clones peaking day 37, SARS-CoV-2 specificity remained unconfirmed. There were some responding clones in pre-infection memory, which suggested that cross-reactive memory had joined.

This clonotype was seen a few times. The antigen remains unidentified. The germline V and J ends were trimmed by 4 bases and 0 bases, with 12 bases remaining between them. The CDR3 has 15 amino acids. MiXCR was run by TCRdb on the 5' RACE reads, yielding one entry per CDR3 protein. This sample has approximately 350,000 distinct CDR3 sequences, with 10% to 15% found just once. The sequence was obtained from a man aged 18 to 29 who had mild COVID-19 (a few samples of this study predate the infection). Cell type and time point are not known. Sequencing was done on a sample of PBMCs or a T cell subset sorted from them (not recorded which). V is TRBV12-3 or TRBV12-4 and J is TRBJ1-1; TRBD1 is a possible D gene (5 bases). CDR3 in DNA: TGTGCCAGCAGTTCAAGACAGATAATGAACACTGAAGCTTTCTTT. It specifies CASSSRQIMNTEAFF.